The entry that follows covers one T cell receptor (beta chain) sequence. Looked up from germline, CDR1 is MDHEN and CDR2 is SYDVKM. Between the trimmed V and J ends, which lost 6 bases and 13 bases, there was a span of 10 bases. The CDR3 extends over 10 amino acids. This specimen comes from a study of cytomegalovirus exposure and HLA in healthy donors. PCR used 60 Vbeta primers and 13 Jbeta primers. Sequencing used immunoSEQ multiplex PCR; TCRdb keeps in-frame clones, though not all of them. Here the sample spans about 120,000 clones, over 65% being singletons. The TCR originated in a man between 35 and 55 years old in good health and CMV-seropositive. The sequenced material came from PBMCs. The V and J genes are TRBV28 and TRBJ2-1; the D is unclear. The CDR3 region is CASSRHGQFF. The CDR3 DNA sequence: TGTGCCAGCAGCCGACACGGACAGTTCTTC.